These 23 T cell receptor beta chains were sequenced from one sample in a study of blood T cell repertoires in COVID-19. The repertoire was sequenced with immunoSEQ multiplex PCR; TCRdb's copy has only in-frame clones and lacks some. This sample has 350,000 to 450,000 clones, with approximately 89% found just once. The sequenced material came from peripheral blood. Receptors originate from a woman aged 60-70 years with COVID-19, enrolled during active disease.

In its sample, this clone was seen a few times. The chain links TRBV6-6 to TRBJ1-5, with 9 bases identical to TRBD1. The CDR3 has 15 residues. Germline lookup yields CDR1 MNHNY and CDR2 SVGAGI (reference sequence). The J segment lost 6 bases and the V segment lost 6 bases, leaving 9 bases of the junction unmatched. The CDR3 DNA follows: TGTGCCAGCAGCTCAAGGGGACAGGGACGTCAGCCCCAGCATTTT. Translating it yields CASSSRGQGRQPQHF.

The chain joins TRBV19 to TRBJ2-3; maybe TRBD2 (6 bases). The CDR3 contains 13 residues. V gave up 5 bases and J gave up 5 bases, with 11 bases separating them. CDR1 and CDR2 from the germline V gene are LNHDA and SQIVND (reference sequence). CDR3 nucleotide sequence: TGTGCCAGTAGTTTACTAGCAGTAGATACGCAGTATTTT. Translated: CASSLLAVDTQYF.

The V and J genes are TRBV6-5 and TRBJ1-6; no reliable D call. Trimming left V 7 bases short and J 7 bases short, with 8 bases between. This CDR3 is 12 amino acids long. Germline V gene sequence: CDR1 MNHEY, CDR2 SVGAGI. The CDR3 DNA reads TGTGCCAGCAACAGAGGGAATTCACCCCTCCACTTT. Translated: CASNRGNSPLHF.

The chain employs TRBV30 and TRBJ2-1; 8 nucleotides match TRBD1. This CDR3 spans 14 amino acids. The ends lost 5 bases at V and 2 bases at J; junction bases unmatched: 5. CDR1 and CDR2 from the germline V gene are GTSNPN and SVGIG (reference sequence). As DNA, the CDR3 is TGTGCCTGGGGTACAGGGGGTACCTACAATGAGCAGTTCTTC. It translates to CAWGTGGTYNEQFF.

The CDR3 region has the DNA TGTGCCTGGAGGAATCAGGGGGCGAGCAATCAGCCCCAGCATTTT. It is translated as CAWRNQGASNQPQHF. The genes are TRBV30 and TRBJ1-5; 8 positions match TRBD1. Per the germline V gene, CDR1 is GTSNPN and CDR2 is SVGIG (reference sequence). This CDR3 is 15 amino acids long. Trimming at V came to 3 bases and at J to 1 base, leaving 5 bases not matched to a gene.

V and J are TRBV6-5 and TRBJ2-5, with 10 bases aligning to TRBD1. Germline CDR1 and CDR2: MNHEY and SVGAGI. The V segment lost 0 bases and the J segment 4 bases; nucleotides outside the gene matches: 5. CDR3 size: 16 residues. CDR3 amino acids: CASSYSDRTGGETQYF. The CDR3 DNA follows: TGTGCCAGCAGTTACTCGGATAGGACAGGGGGAGAGACCCAGTACTTC.

This sequence joins TRBV5-1 and TRBJ1-6; TRBD1 matches at 8 bases. This CDR3 region has 14 residues. Germline V gives CDR1 SGHRS, CDR2 YFSETQ. The V gene end was trimmed by 4 bases and the J gene end by 7 bases; junction bases not matched to a gene: 4. CDR3 DNA: TGCGCCAGCAGCCCCGGACAGGGAAATTCACCCCTCCACTTT. This codes for CASSPGQGNSPLHF.

V and J are TRBV5-1 and TRBJ1-1; TRBD1 matches 9 bases. This CDR3 has 14 amino acids. Germline CDR1 reads SGHRS; CDR2 reads YFSETQ. Losses at the gene ends were 3 bases for V and 5 bases for J; bases not matched to a gene: 5. CDR3: CASSSSGQGTEAFF. CDR3 DNA: TGCGCCAGCAGCTCCTCGGGACAGGGAACTGAAGCTTTCTTT. Full variable domain (outside the CDR3, taken from reference TRBV5-1 and TRBJ1-1): KAGVTQTPRYLIKTRGQQVTLSCSPISGHRSVSWYQQTPGQGLQFLFEYFSETQRNKGNFPGRFSGRQFSNSRSEMNVSTLELGDSALYLCASSSSGQGTEAFFGQGTRLTVV.

This rearrangement joins TRBV12-3 or TRBV12-4 to TRBJ1-6, with D unresolved. The CDR3 is made up of 12 amino acids. V was cut by 7 bases and J by 7 bases, with 8 bases left in between. The CDR3 protein is CASKLVNSPLHF. The CDR3 coding sequence is TGTGCCAGCAAGCTGGTCAATTCACCCCTCCACTTT.

The chain recombines TRBV7-8 with TRBJ2-7, with 10 bases matching TRBD1. V dropped 1 base and J dropped 4; count of bases not matched to a gene: 4. The V gene's germline CDR1 is SGHVS and CDR2 FQNEAQ. The CDR3 runs 15 residues. In nucleotides, the CDR3 is TGTGCCAGCAGCTTAGTACCGGGACAGGGGTACGAGCAGTACTTC. Its protein is CASSLVPGQGYEQYF. Complete variable domain (other parts from reference TRBV7-8 and TRBJ2-7): GAGVSQSPRYKVAKRGQDVALRCDPISGHVSLFWYQQALGQGPEFLTYFQNEAQLDKSGLPSDRFFAERPEGSVSTLKIQRTQQEDSAVYLCASSLVPGQGYEQYFGPGTRLTVT.

The chain couples TRBV5-1 to TRBJ1-1; possible D gene TRBD1, 5 bases. Germline CDR1 reads SGHRS; CDR2 reads YFSETQ. The V end was cut by 0 bases, the J end by 5 bases, with 11 bases between. This CDR3 region has 14 residues. Here the CDR3 reads CASSLEPGRTEAFF. The CDR3 DNA is TGCGCCAGCAGCTTGGAACCAGGGAGGACTGAAGCTTTCTTT.

The gene calls are TRBV2 and TRBJ2-1, with 10 bases lining up with TRBD2. With V trimmed by 6 bases and J by 11 bases, 7 bases remained unmatched. This CDR3 region has 13 residues. Germline V gives CDR1 SNHLY, CDR2 FYNNEI. CDR3 sequence reads: CASSASGGVQQFF. DNA for the CDR3: TGTGCCAGCAGCGCGAGCGGGGGGGTACAGCAGTTCTTC.

The genes are TRBV3-1 (or the pseudogene TRBV3-2) and TRBJ1-2, with D possibly TRBD1 on 5 matching bases. Trimming pared 0 bases from V and 5 bases from J, leaving 10 bases between. This CDR3 is built from 14 residues. Germline V gene data show CDR1 as LGHDT and CDR2 as YNNKEL (reference sequence). CDR3 nucleotide sequence: TGTGCCAGCAGCCAAGAGGAGGGGAGGTATGGCTACACCTTC. This translates into CASSQEEGRYGYTF.

This clone was recorded only once. This rearrangement joins TRBV19 to TRBJ2-5; TRBD2 might be the D (5 bases). Germline CDR1 and CDR2: LNHDA and SQIVND (reference sequence). The CDR3 has 16 residues. V gave up 6 bases and J gave up 5 bases, with 22 bases separating them. The CDR3 loop reads CASRESTRHWEETQYF. DNA of the CDR3: TGTGCCAGTAGGGAGAGTACACGACATTGGGAGGAGACCCAGTACTTC.

The V call is TRBV9, the J call TRBJ2-3; 11 nucleotides agree with TRBD2. The CDR3 is 20 amino acids. J was trimmed by 4 bases and V by 1 base; bases with no gene match: 17. The germline V gene encodes CDR1 SGDLS and CDR2 YYNGEE. The CDR3 DNA follows: TGTGCCAGCAGCGTAAAGGGAGGCCGACTAGCGGGACCTGACGCAGATACGCAGTATTTT. Encoded protein: CASSVKGGRLAGPDADTQYF. Combining the CDR3 with reference TRBV9 and TRBJ2-3 gives the whole variable domain DSGVTQTPKHLITATGQRVTLRCSPRSGDLSVYWYQQSLDQGLQFLIQYYNGEERAKGNILERFSAQQFPDLHSELNLSSLELGDSALYFCASSVKGGRLAGPDADTQYFGPGTRLTVL.

The rearrangement uses TRBV5-6 and TRBJ1-1; D gene unclear. CDR3 length: 13 residues. V lost 0 bases and J lost 10, with 13 bases in between. Germline-derived CDR1 and CDR2 are SGHDT and YYEEEE. The CDR3 sequence: CASSLERSTGAFF. The CDR3 bases are TGTGCCAGCAGCTTGGAGAGGTCCACGGGAGCTTTCTTT.

This chain joins TRBV6-5 and TRBJ1-1; possibly TRBD1 for D (5 bases). The germline V and J ends were trimmed by 5 bases and 4 bases, with 17 bases remaining between them. This CDR3 region has 15 residues. Germline CDR1 is MNHEY and CDR2 is SVGAGI. The CDR3 loop is CASSPHGGGGTEAFF. The CDR3, as DNA: TGTGCCAGCAGTCCCCACGGGGGGGGAGGCACTGAAGCTTTCTTT.

J is TRBJ1-2 and V is TRBV28; 9 positions agree with TRBD1. Trimming took 4 bases from V and 8 from J; bases not matched to a gene: 20. CDR1 and CDR2 from the germline V gene are MDHEN and SYDVKM. This CDR3 is built from 18 residues. This CDR3 is CASSSTGTGQPFGGGYTF. The CDR3 DNA reads as TGTGCCAGCAGTTCTACCGGGACAGGGCAACCTTTCGGGGGGGGCTACACCTTC.

The rearrangement joins TRBV9 to TRBJ2-5; no firm D call. The germline gives CDR1 SGDLS, CDR2 YYNGEE. The CDR3 totals 15 residues. Deletions cut 2 bases from V and 1 base from J, with 12 bases between. The CDR3 bases are TGTGCCAGCAGCGTCTTGGCGGCGCCCCAAGAGACCCAGTACTTC. This gives the protein CASSVLAAPQETQYF.

This clone has a single count. The V call is TRBV14, the J call TRBJ1-2, with D hard to call. Germline CDR1 reads SGHDN; CDR2 reads FVKESK. This CDR3 is built from 16 residues. V was trimmed by 0 bases and J by 3 bases, leaving 14 bases between them. CDR3 DNA sequence: TGTGCCAGCAGCCAAGACAGAATCATTACGCACTATGGCTACACCTTC. It yields the protein CASSQDRIITHYGYTF.

This chain uses TRBV7-2 with TRBJ2-7, with 10 bases identical to TRBD1. Germline CDR1 SGHTA, CDR2 FQGNSA. There are 15 residues in the CDR3. Germline trimming cut 2 bases from V and 4 bases from J; bases unmatched to any gene: 5. Here the CDR3 reads CASSLKGQGQYEQYF. CDR3 sequence (DNA): TGTGCCAGCAGCTTAAAGGGACAGGGGCAGTACGAGCAGTACTTC. Full variable domain (remainder filled in from reference TRBV7-2 and TRBJ2-7): GAGVSQSPSNKVTEKGKDVELRCDPISGHTALYWYRQSLGQGLEFLIYFQGNSAPDKSGLPSDRFSAERTGGSVSTLTIQRTQQEDSAVYLCASSLKGQGQYEQYFGPGTRLTVT.

This CDR3 reads CASSEGDRAFGYTF. In DNA, the CDR3 is TGCGCCAGCAGTGAAGGGGACAGGGCTTTTGGCTACACCTTC. This sequence joins TRBV10-1 and TRBJ1-2; TRBD1 matches at 9 bases. The length of the CDR3 is 14 residues. The V gene's germline CDR1 is WNHNN and CDR2 SYGVQD (reference sequence). The V gene end was trimmed by 3 bases and the J gene end by 7 bases; junction bases not matched to a gene: 6.

To note about this clone: The identical CDR3 is also encoded by other nucleotide sequences in the sample. The chain couples TRBV6-5 to TRBJ1-1, with D hard to call. The CDR3 has 11 amino acids. With 6 bases removed from V and 3 bases from J, the gap between germline ends came to 5 bases. CDR1 MNHEY and CDR2 SVGAGI come from the germline V gene. The CDR3 DNA is TGTGCCAGCAGCCAATACACTGAAGCTTTCTTT. Translating it yields CASSQYTEAFF.